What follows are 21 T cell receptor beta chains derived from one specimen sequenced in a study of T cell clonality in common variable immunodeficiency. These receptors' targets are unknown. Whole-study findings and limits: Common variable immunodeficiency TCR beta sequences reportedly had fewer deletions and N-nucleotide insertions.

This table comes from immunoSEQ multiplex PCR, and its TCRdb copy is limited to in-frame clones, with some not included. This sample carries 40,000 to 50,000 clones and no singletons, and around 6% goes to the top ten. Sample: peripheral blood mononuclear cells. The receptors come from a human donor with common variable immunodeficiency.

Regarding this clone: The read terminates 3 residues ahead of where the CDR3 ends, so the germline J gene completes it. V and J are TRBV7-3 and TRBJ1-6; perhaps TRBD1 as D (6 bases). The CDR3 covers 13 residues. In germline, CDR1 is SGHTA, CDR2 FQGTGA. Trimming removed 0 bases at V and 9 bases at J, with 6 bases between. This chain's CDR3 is CASSLTQGSPLHF. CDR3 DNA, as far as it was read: TGTGCCAGCAGCTTAACACAGGGTTCACCC.

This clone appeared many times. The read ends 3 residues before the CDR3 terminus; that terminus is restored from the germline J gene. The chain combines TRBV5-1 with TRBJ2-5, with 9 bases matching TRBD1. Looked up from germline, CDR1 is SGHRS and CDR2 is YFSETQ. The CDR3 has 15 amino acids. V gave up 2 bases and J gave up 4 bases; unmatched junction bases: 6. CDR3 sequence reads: CASSFRTGVVETQYF. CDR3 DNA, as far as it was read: TGCGCCAGCAGCTTCCGGACAGGGGTGGTAGAGACC.

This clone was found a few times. The sequenced CDR3 bases are TGTGCCTGGAGTGGGGCAGGGGGATGGCAAGAGACC. Translated, it gives CAWSGAGGWQET. The full CDR3 reads CAWSGAGGWQETQYF. V is TRBV30 and J is TRBJ2-5, with 7 nucleotides matching TRBD1. The CDR3 is cut off 3 residues early in the read; its end comes from the germline J gene. The germline V gene has CDR1 GTSNPN and CDR2 SVGIG (reference sequence). This CDR3 has 15 residues. V dropped 1 base and J dropped 2; count of bases not matched to a gene: 7.

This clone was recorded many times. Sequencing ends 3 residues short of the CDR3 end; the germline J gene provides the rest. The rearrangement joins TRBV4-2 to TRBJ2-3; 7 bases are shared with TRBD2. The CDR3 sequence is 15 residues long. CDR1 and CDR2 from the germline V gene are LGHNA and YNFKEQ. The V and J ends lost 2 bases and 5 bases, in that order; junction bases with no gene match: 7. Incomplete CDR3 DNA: TGTGCCAGCAGCCAACAAGCGGGGAAGAAAGATACG. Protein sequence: CASSQQAGKKDT. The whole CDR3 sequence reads CASSQQAGKKDTQYF.

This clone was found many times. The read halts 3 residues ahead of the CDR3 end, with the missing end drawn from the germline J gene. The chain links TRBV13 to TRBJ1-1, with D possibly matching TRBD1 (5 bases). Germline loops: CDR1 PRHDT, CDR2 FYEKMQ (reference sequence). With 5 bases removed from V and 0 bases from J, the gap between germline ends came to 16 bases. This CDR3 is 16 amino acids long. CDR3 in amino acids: CASSTRRGGLNTEAFF. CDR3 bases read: TGTGCCAGCAGCACCCGCCGCGGGGGTTTGAACACTGAA. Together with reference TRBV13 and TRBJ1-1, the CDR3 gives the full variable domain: AAGVIQSPRHLIKEKRETATLKCYPIPRHDTVYWYQQGPGQDPQFLISFYEKMQSDKGSIPDRFSAQQFSDYHSELNMSSLELGDSALYFCASSTRRGGLNTEAFFGQGTRLTVV.

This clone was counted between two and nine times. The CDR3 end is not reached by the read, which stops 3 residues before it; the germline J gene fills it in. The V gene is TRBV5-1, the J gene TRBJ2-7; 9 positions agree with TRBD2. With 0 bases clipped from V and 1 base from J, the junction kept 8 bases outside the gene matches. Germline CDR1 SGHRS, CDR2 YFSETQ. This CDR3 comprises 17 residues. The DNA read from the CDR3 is TGCGCCAGCAGCTTGGTTGTTAGCGGGAGCTCTTCCTACGAG. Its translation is CASSLVVSGSSSYE. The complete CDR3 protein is CASSLVVSGSSSYEQYF.

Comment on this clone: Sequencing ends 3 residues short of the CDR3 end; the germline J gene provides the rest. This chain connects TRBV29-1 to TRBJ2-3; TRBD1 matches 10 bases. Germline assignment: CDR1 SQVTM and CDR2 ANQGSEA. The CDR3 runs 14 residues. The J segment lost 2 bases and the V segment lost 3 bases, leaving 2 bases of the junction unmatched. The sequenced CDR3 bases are TGCAGCGTTGACGGGACAGGGGCCACAGATACG. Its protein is CSVDGTGATDT. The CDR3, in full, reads CSVDGTGATDTQYF.

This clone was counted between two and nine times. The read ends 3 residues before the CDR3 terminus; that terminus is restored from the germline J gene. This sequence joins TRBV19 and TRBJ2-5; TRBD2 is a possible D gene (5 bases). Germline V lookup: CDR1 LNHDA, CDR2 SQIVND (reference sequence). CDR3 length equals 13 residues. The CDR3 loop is CASSIGVLYTQYF. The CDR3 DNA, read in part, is TGTGCCAGTAGTATCGGGGTTCTGTATACC.

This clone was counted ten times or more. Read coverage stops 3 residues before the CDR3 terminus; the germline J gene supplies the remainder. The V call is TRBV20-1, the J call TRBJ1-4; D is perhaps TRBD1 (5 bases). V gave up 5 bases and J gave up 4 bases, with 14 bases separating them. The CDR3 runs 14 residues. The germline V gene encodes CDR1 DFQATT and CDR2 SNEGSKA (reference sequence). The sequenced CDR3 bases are TGCAGTGCTTCCGGTGGGGGGTTTAATGAAAAA. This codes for CSASGGGFNEK. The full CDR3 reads CSASGGGFNEKLFF.

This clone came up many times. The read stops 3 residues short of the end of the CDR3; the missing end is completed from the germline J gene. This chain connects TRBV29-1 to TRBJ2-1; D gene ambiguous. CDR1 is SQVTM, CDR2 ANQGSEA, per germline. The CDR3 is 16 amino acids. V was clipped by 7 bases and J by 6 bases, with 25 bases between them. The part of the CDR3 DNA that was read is TGCAGCGCTTTACCTCCAAGGGCCCAGCAAATCAATGAG. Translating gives CSALPPRAQQINE. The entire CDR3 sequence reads CSALPPRAQQINEQFF.

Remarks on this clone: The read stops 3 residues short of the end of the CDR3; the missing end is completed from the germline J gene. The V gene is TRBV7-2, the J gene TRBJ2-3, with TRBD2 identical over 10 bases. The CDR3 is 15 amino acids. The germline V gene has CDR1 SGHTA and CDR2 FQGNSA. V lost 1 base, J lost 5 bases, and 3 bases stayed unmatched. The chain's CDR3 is CASSLGASGGDTQYF. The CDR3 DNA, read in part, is TGTGCCAGCAGCTTAGGAGCTAGCGGGGGAGATACG.

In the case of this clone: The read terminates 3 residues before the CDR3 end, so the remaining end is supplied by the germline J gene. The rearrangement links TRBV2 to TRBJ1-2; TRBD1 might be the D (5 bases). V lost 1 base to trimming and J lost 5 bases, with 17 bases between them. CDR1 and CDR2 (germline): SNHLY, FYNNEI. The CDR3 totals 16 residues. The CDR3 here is CASSEDFMGGVYGYTF. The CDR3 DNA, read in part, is TGTGCCAGCAGTGAAGACTTTATGGGAGGGGTTTATGGC.

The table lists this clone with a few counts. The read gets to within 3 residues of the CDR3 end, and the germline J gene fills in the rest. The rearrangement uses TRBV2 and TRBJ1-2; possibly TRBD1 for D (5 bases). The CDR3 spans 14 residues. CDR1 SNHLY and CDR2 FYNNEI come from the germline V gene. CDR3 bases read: TGTGCCAGCCCCCGGCAGGGTAGGGCAGAGGGC. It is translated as CASPRQGRAEG. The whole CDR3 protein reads CASPRQGRAEGYTF.

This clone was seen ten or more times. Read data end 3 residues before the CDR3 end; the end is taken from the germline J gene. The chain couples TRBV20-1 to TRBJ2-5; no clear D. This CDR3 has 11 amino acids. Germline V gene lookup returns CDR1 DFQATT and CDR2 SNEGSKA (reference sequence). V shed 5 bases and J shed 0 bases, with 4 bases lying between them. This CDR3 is CSAQNQETQYF. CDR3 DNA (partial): TGCAGTGCTCAAAACCAAGAGACC.

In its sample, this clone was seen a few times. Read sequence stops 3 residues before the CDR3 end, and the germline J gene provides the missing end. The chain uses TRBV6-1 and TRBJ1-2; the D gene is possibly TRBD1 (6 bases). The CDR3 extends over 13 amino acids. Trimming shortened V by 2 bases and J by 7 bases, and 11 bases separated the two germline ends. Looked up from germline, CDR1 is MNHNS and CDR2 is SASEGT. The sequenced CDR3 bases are TGTGCCAGCAGTGAACGGGCAGGGGCTGGC. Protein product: CASSERAGAG. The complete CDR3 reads CASSERAGAGYTF.

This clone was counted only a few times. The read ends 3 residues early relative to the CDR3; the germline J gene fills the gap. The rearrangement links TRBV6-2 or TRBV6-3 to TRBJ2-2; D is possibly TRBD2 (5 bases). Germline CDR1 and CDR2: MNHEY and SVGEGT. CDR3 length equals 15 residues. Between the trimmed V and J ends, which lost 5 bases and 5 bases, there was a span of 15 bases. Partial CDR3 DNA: TGTGCCAGCAGTGTAATGGCGGGCGGAACCGGGGAG. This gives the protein CASSVMAGGTGE. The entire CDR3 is CASSVMAGGTGELFF.

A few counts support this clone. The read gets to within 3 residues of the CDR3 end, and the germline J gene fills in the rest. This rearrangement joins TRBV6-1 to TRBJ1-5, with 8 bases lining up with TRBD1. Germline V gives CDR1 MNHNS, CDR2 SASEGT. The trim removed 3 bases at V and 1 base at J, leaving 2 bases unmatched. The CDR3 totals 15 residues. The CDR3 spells CASSDRGRSNQPQHF. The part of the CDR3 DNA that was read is TGTGCCAGCAGTGACAGGGGGCGAAGCAATCAGCCC.

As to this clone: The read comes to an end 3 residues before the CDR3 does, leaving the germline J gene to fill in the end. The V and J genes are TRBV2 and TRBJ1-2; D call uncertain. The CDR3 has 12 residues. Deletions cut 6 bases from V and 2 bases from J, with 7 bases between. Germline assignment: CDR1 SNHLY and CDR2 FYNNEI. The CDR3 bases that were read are TGTGCCAGCAGCCAGAGAAACTATGGC. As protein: CASSQRNYG. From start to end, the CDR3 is CASSQRNYGYTF.

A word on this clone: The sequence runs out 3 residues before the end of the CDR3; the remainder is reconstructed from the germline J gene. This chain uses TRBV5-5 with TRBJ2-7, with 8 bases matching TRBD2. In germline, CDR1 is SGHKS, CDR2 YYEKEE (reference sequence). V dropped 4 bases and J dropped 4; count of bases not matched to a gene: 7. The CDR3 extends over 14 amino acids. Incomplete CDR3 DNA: TGTGCCAGCAGCCCTGGACTAGCAGCTTACGAG. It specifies CASSPGLAAYE. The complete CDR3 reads CASSPGLAAYEQYF.

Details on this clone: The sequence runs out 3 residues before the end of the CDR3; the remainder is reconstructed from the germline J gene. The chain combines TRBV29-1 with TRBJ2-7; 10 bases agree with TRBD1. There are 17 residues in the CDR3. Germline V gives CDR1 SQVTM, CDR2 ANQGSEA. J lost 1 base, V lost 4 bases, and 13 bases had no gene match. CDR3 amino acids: CSVVRDRGDPRSYEQYF. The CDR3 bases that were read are TGCAGCGTTGTTAGGGACAGGGGTGACCCTCGATCCTACGAG.

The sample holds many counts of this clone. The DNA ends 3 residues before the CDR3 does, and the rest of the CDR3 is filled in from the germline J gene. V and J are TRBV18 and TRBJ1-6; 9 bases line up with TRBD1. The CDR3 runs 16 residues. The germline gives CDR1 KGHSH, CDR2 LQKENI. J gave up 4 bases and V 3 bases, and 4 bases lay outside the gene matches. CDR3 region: CASSPTGQGYNSPLHF. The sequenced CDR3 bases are TGTGCCAGCTCACCGACGGGACAGGGTTATAATTCACCC.